A selection of T cell receptor beta chains follows, all from one sample in a study of cytomegalovirus exposure and HLA in healthy donors. Profiling relied on immunoSEQ multiplex PCR, and the TCRdb table lists in-frame clones only, not all of them. The sample consists of 100,000 to 120,000 clones, approximately 86% of them appearing once. The source material was PBMCs. All receptors derive from a man aged 35-49 years in good health and CMV-seronegative. CDR3s include the opening cysteine and the closing phenylalanine or tryptophan. A D gene is named only where the DNA matches it firmly. Only some rows state a clone size, as once, few, many or a class for expanded clones.

j_gene	d_gene	abundance	v_gene	CDR3nt	CDR3aa
TRBJ1-2	TRBD1	NA	TRBV6-5	TGTGCCAGCAGTAATCCGGGACAGGGGGCTGGTGGCTACACCTTC	CASSNPGQGAGGYTF
TRBJ1-6	TRBD1	NA	TRBV6-1	TGTGCCAGCAGTGAATTAAGGGACAGGGGTTCCCCCTCCTATAATTCACCCCTCCACTTT	CASSELRDRGSPSYNSPLHF
TRBJ1-1	NA	NA	TRBV7-2	TGTGCCAGCAGCTTAACGACAGGTGAAGCTTTCTTT	CASSLTTGEAFF
TRBJ2-7	TRBD2	few	TRBV6-1	TGTGCCAGTGGGGGCGGGGGGCTCCCCTACGAGCAGTACTTC	CASGGGGLPYEQYF
TRBJ2-7	TRBD1	NA	TRBV2	TGTGCCAGCGGGACAGGGACCTACGAGCAGTACTTC	CASGTGTYEQYF
TRBJ2-7	TRBD2	NA	TRBV28	TGTGCCAGCAGGGCCGGACTAGCGGGGTACGAGCAGTACTTT	CASRAGLAGYEQYF
TRBJ2-1	NA	NA	TRBV6-5	TGTGCCAGCAGCCTCCTCAGGGGTGAGCAGTTCTTC	CASSLLRGEQFF
TRBJ2-7	NA	once	TRBV5-1	TGCGCCAGCAGGGACGGCAGGGTTTTCTACGAGCAGTACTTC	CASRDGRVFYEQYF
TRBJ2-7	NA	NA	TRBV5-1	TGCGCCAGCAGCTTGGAGGGCCAGGGCTACGAGCAGTACTTC	CASSLEGQGYEQYF
TRBJ2-6	NA	NA	TRBV6-5	TGTGCCAGCAGTTACGGGGGGACTGGGGCCAACGTCCTGACTTTC	CASSYGGTGANVLTF
TRBJ1-3	NA	NA	TRBV7-9	TGTGCCAGCAACTCCGTCGGCTCTGGAAACACCATATATTTT	CASNSVGSGNTIYF
TRBJ1-1	NA	NA	TRBV5-1	TGCGCCAGCAGCCCAGAGGTTTCGACCACTGAAGCTTTCTTT	CASSPEVSTTEAFF
TRBJ1-1	NA	NA	TRBV18	TGTGCCAGCTCACCACCCGGGACATCGATTGAAGCTTTCTTT	CASSPPGTSIEAFF
TRBJ1-6	TRBD1	NA	TRBV5-8	TGTGCCAGCAGCTTCCAGGACAGGTCTAATTCACCCCTCCACTTT	CASSFQDRSNSPLHF
TRBJ1-5	NA	NA	TRBV6-1	TGTGCCAGCAGTGAAGCCGGGGGTTATAATCAGCCCCAGCATTTT	CASSEAGGYNQPQHF
TRBJ1-5	NA	NA	TRBV7-2	TGTGCCAGCAGCTTAGCCAGGGGTGAACCCCAGCATTTT	CASSLARGEPQHF
TRBJ1-5	TRBD1	NA	TRBV2	TGTGCCAGCAGTGAAGAAGACAGGGGGAATCAGCCCCAGCATTTT	CASSEEDRGNQPQHF
TRBJ2-2	NA	once	TRBV7-7	TGTGCCAGCAGCCACCACCCGGACTCAAGCACCGGGGAGCTGTTTTTT	CASSHHPDSSTGELFF
TRBJ1-4	NA	NA	TRBV7-9	TGTGCCAGCAGCCCACGCATGAGAACTAATGAAAAACTGTTTTTT	CASSPRMRTNEKLFF
TRBJ1-5	NA	NA	TRBV5-6	TGTGCCAGCAGTCTAGGGGGTAGCAATCAGCCCCAGCATTTT	CASSLGGSNQPQHF